A selection of T cell receptor beta chains follows, all from one sample in a study of shared clonotypes between healthy human individuals. The table came from immunoSEQ multiplex PCR; TCRdb's copy has only in-frame clones and leaves some out. The sample gives 530,000 or so clones, roughly 79% of which show up once; 9.5% to 15% is in the top ten. The sample was PBMCs. The receptors were sampled from a middle-aged woman in good health. Some clones in this sample may be carry-over from other donors' samples. Each CDR3 is given with its conserved first and last residue. D genes are given only for firm matches. Not all rows give a size; the values are once, few, many and, for expanded clones, a class.

v_gene	j_gene	d_gene	abundance	CDR3aa	CDR3nt
TRBV12-5	TRBJ2-1	NA	NA	CASGSGGSYNEQFF	TGTGCTAGTGGTTCAGGTGGGTCCTACAATGAGCAGTTCTTC
TRBV5-1	TRBJ2-5	NA	NA	CASSLDGDGGETQYF	TGCGCCAGCAGCTTGGACGGGGATGGAGGAGAGACCCAGTACTTC
TRBV2	TRBJ2-5	NA	NA	CASSFPGAGEGETQYF	TGTGCCAGCAGTTTCCCCGGTGCCGGGGAAGGGGAGACCCAGTACTTC
TRBV5-1	TRBJ2-1	TRBD2	NA	CASSLAGLPYNEQFF	TGCGCCAGCAGCCTAGCGGGACTCCCCTACAATGAGCAGTTCTTC
TRBV10-3	TRBJ2-3	NA	NA	CAISANTETDTQYF	TGTGCCATCAGTGCCAACACAGAAACAGATACGCAGTATTTT
TRBV5-6	TRBJ2-7	TRBD2	NA	CASRAGLAGGIYEQYF	TGTGCCAGCAGAGCGGGACTAGCGGGAGGAATCTACGAGCAGTACTTC
TRBV6-1	TRBJ2-2	TRBD2	few	CASKGLAGDTGELFF	TGTGCCAGCAAGGGACTAGCGGGAGACACCGGGGAGCTGTTTTTT
TRBV27	TRBJ2-2	NA	NA	CASSPQGLDTGELFF	TGTGCCAGCAGCCCCCAGGGCCTGGACACCGGGGAGCTGTTTTTT
TRBV19	TRBJ1-1	TRBD1	NA	CASSDRVIAEAFF	TGTGCCAGTAGTGACAGGGTTATAGCTGAAGCTTTCTTT
TRBV6-5	TRBJ2-5	NA	few	CASSPPRTGETQYF	TGTGCCAGCAGCCCCCCTAGGACCGGGGAGACCCAGTACTTC
TRBV9	TRBJ2-7	NA	NA	CASKGGLNEQYF	TGTGCCAGCAAGGGGGGGCTAAACGAGCAGTACTTC
TRBV5-1	TRBJ2-5	TRBD2	NA	CASSFLSGGTQETQYF	TGCGCCAGCAGCTTTCTTAGCGGGGGCACCCAAGAGACCCAGTACTTC
TRBV7-7	TRBJ2-6	TRBD2	NA	CASSPSSGRGSGANVLTF	TGTGCCAGCAGCCCCTCTAGCGGGAGAGGCTCTGGGGCCAACGTCCTGACTTTC
TRBV10-1	TRBJ2-3	NA	NA	CASSEGDSRVGTQYF	TGCGCCAGCTCCGAGGGGGACTCCCGGGTCGGTACGCAGTATTTT
TRBV9	TRBJ2-3	TRBD1	NA	CASSPRTGGRGTDTQYF	TGTGCCAGCAGCCCCAGGACAGGGGGAAGGGGTACAGATACGCAGTATTTT
TRBV28	TRBJ2-7	NA	once	CASRFPNSYEQYF	TGTGCCAGCAGGTTTCCCAATTCCTACGAGCAGTACTTC
TRBV5-4	TRBJ1-1	NA	many	CASSPRGAWTEAFF	TGTGCCAGCAGCCCTCGAGGGGCTTGGACTGAAGCTTTCTTT
TRBV2	TRBJ1-4	NA	NA	CASSEPGRSEKLFF	TGTGCCAGCAGTGAGCCGGGGCGTAGTGAAAAACTGTTTTTT
TRBV7-3	TRBJ2-5	NA	NA	CASSRTGYQETQYF	TGTGCCAGCAGTCGAACAGGTTACCAAGAGACCCAGTACTTC
TRBV11-2	TRBJ2-3	TRBD2	NA	CASSLDRPIAGTTDTQYF	TGTGCCAGCAGCTTAGACCGCCCCATAGCGGGGACCACAGATACGCAGTATTTT
TRBV30	TRBJ1-5	NA	few	CAWSVGGISNQPQHF	TGTGCCTGGAGTGTGGGGGGGATTAGCAATCAGCCCCAGCATTTT
TRBV28	TRBJ1-2	NA	few	CASSVTGSESYGYTF	TGTGCCAGCAGTGTTACAGGGAGCGAGTCCTATGGCTACACCTTC
TRBV27	TRBJ2-1	NA	few	CASSHRSSYNEQFF	TGTGCCAGCAGCCATAGAAGCTCCTACAATGAGCAGTTCTTC
TRBV7-2	TRBJ2-5	NA	NA	CASSLDRDGETQYF	TGTGCCAGCAGCTTAGATAGGGATGGGGAGACCCAGTACTTC
TRBV28	TRBJ2-5	NA	NA	CASSFWGESSETQYF	TGTGCCAGCAGTTTTTGGGGGGAGTCGTCAGAGACCCAGTACTTC
TRBV2	TRBJ2-1	TRBD2	NA	CASSEALRGTSRYNEQFF	TGTGCCAGCAGTGAAGCGCTTCGTGGGACTAGTAGGTACAATGAGCAGTTCTTC
TRBV27	TRBJ2-7	NA	few	CASSSRVGGEQYF	TGTGCCAGCAGTTCCAGGGTGGGGGGCGAGCAGTACTTC
TRBV28	TRBJ1-2	TRBD1	NA	CASSARTGNYGYTF	TGTGCCAGCAGTGCCCGGACAGGGAACTATGGCTACACCTTC
TRBV28	TRBJ1-2	NA	NA	CASGTGRYGYTF	TGTGCCAGCGGCACAGGGCGCTATGGCTACACCTTC
TRBV11-2	TRBJ2-7	NA	NA	CASSLNSGASYEQYF	TGTGCCAGCAGCTTGAATAGCGGTGCTTCCTACGAGCAGTACTTC
TRBV2	TRBJ2-7	NA	NA	CASSPSVSPTYEQYF	TGTGCCAGCAGTCCGTCCGTTTCCCCGACCTACGAGCAGTACTTC
TRBV6-4	TRBJ1-1	NA	NA	CASSVEIGNTEAFF	TGTGCCAGCAGTGTGGAAATAGGGAACACTGAAGCTTTCTTT
TRBV7-3	TRBJ2-2	NA	NA	CASSLNVPGELFF	TGTGCCAGCAGCTTAAACGTCCCCGGGGAGCTGTTTTTT
TRBV7-3	TRBJ2-1	TRBD2	NA	CASSPHGTRGEVGIGEQFF	TGTGCCAGCAGCCCCCATGGGACTAGGGGGGAGGTGGGGATTGGTGAGCAGTTCTTC
TRBV7-2	TRBJ2-2	NA	NA	CASSLPGELFF	TGTGCCAGCAGCTTGCCCGGGGAGCTGTTTTTT
TRBV18	TRBJ2-1	NA	NA	CASSPPNGYNEQFF	TGTGCCAGCTCACCACCAAACGGATACAATGAGCAGTTCTTC
TRBV11-2	TRBJ1-5	NA	once	CASSLGQNQPQHF	TGTGCCAGCAGCTTAGGACAAAATCAGCCCCAGCATTTT
TRBV5-1	TRBJ2-3	TRBD2	NA	CASSLADAGGDTQYF	TGCGCCAGCAGCTTGGCCGACGCGGGAGGAGATACGCAGTATTTT
TRBV6-5	TRBJ1-2	NA	NA	CASSHQSTGNYGYTF	TGTGCCAGCAGTCACCAATCGACAGGCAACTATGGCTACACCTTC
TRBV28	TRBJ2-5	TRBD2	NA	CASSLGTSGQETQYF	TGTGCCAGCAGTTTGGGGACTAGCGGACAAGAGACCCAGTACTTC
TRBV7-9	TRBJ2-2	NA	NA	CASSLGSVKDGELFF	TGTGCCAGCAGCTTAGGGTCTGTAAAGGACGGGGAGCTGTTTTTT
TRBV28	TRBJ2-5	NA	NA	CASSAWDGEETQYF	TGTGCCAGCAGCGCTTGGGACGGTGAAGAGACCCAGTACTTC
TRBV30	TRBJ2-2	NA	NA	CAWNRGLKGGELFF	TGTGCCTGGAACCGGGGGTTGAAGGGTGGGGAGCTGTTTTTT
TRBV30	TRBJ2-5	TRBD2	once	CAWSVPLAGGHLYQETQYF	TGTGCCTGGAGTGTACCCTTAGCGGGAGGCCACCTGTACCAAGAGACCCAGTACTTC
TRBV5-6	TRBJ2-2	NA	NA	CASSPDGPVNTGELFF	TGTGCCAGCAGCCCGGACGGACCCGTGAACACCGGGGAGCTGTTTTTT
TRBV5-1	TRBJ2-7	NA	NA	CASSYIGQSYEQYF	TGCGCCAGCAGCTATATCGGACAGTCTTACGAGCAGTACTTC
TRBV19	TRBJ1-4	NA	few	CASSITQGTNEKLFF	TGTGCCAGTAGTATAACGCAGGGAACTAATGAAAAACTGTTTTTT
TRBV27	TRBJ1-2	NA	NA	CASSLSPGLGGYTF	TGTGCCAGCAGTTTATCACCAGGGTTAGGTGGCTACACCTTC
TRBV2	TRBJ1-4	TRBD1	NA	CASSPTGRPTNEKLFF	TGTGCCAGCAGTCCGACAGGGAGACCAACTAATGAAAAACTGTTTTTT
TRBV10-3	TRBJ1-1	NA	few	CAIMNRPNTEAFF	TGTGCCATCATGAACAGGCCGAACACTGAAGCTTTCTTT
TRBV2	TRBJ2-7	TRBD1	NA	CASILGQVAYEQYF	TGTGCCAGCATCTTGGGACAGGTAGCCTACGAGCAGTACTTC
TRBV19	TRBJ2-6	TRBD2	few	CASTGTSSGANVLTF	TGTGCCAGTACGGGGACTAGCTCTGGGGCCAACGTCCTGACTTTC
TRBV29-1	TRBJ2-5	NA	NA	CSVVGLQETQYF	TGCAGCGTTGTGGGGCTCCAAGAGACCCAGTACTTC
TRBV9	TRBJ1-1	NA	few	CASSVTVEATEAFF	TGTGCCAGCAGCGTAACAGTTGAGGCGACTGAAGCTTTCTTT
TRBV2	TRBJ1-5	NA	once	CASRDLQAPYSNQPQHF	TGTGCCAGCAGGGATTTACAGGCCCCATATAGCAATCAGCCCCAGCATTTT
TRBV2	TRBJ2-6	NA	NA	CASRGISGANVLTF	TGTGCCAGCAGAGGGATCTCTGGGGCCAACGTCCTGACTTTC
TRBV18	TRBJ2-2	TRBD2	once	CASSPRLAGPAGELFF	TGTGCCAGCTCACCCAGACTAGCGGGACCGGCCGGGGAGCTGTTTTTT
TRBV7-9	TRBJ2-7	TRBD2	NA	CASSSGTSGRRSISYEQYF	TGTGCCAGCAGCTCCGGGACTAGCGGGAGGAGGTCGATCTCCTACGAGCAGTACTTC
TRBV18	TRBJ1-5	NA	NA	CASSPGTSNQPQHF	TGTGCCAGCTCACCAGGGACTTCCAATCAGCCCCAGCATTTT
TRBV28	TRBJ1-4	NA	NA	CASRDPGQANEKLFF	TGTGCCAGCAGGGACCCGGGGCAGGCTAATGAAAAACTGTTTTTT